This TCR beta chain comes out of a study of CD8 T cells in ankylosing spondylitis. Per the germline V gene, CDR1 is DFQATT and CDR2 is SNEGSKA (reference sequence). The CDR3 extends over 14 amino acids. The junction had 3 bases not matched to a gene; V was cut back by 6 bases and J by 4 bases. TCRdb ran MiXCR on the 5' RACE reads and lists one entry per CDR3 protein. Of about 420,000 distinct CDR3 sequences in the sample, approximately 20% were seen once. General study findings and limits: According to the report, clones linked to the disease were significantly enriched in matched synovial fluid samples taken from ankylosing spondylitis patients. Characteristic of ankylosing spondylitis blood, it appeared, was a TCR beta motif comprising roughly eight highly homologous variants.

With regard to this clonotype: Its antigen is as yet unknown.

The chain couples TRBV20-1 to TRBJ2-2; 12 nucleotides align to TRBD2. The sequence was obtained from a male donor with ankylosing spondylitis. The sequenced material came from blood, either unsorted or a sorted T cell fraction (not recorded which). The CDR3 DNA sequence: TGCAGTGCCCCGACTAGCGGGGGCACCGGGGAGCTGTTTTTT. Its translation is CSAPTSGGTGELFF.